Listed here are 27 T cell receptor beta chains from one sample, sequenced in a study of OX40 agonist ivuxolimab in advanced cancers. Assay used: immunoSEQ multiplex PCR; TCRdb lists only in-frame clones, some missing. This table holds around 35,000 clones, about 72% found once. This specimen was CD4+ or CD8+ T cells sorted from blood, taken in a trial of the OX40 agonist ivuxolimab. The receptors were gathered from an adult with an advanced solid tumor such as melanoma, head and neck, liver or kidney cancer.

This rearrangement joins TRBV27 to TRBJ2-5, with D tentatively TRBD2 (6 bases). The V end was cut by 1 base, the J end by 4 bases, with 10 bases between. Germline CDR1 and CDR2: MNHEY and SMNVEV (reference sequence). The CDR3 is 14 amino acids. This CDR3 reads CASSLWGERETQYF. For the CDR3, the DNA is TGTGCCAGCAGTTTATGGGGGGAGAGAGAGACCCAGTACTTC.

The chain carries TRBV19 and TRBJ2-7; maybe TRBD2 (5 bases). This CDR3 is built from 15 residues. Germline V lookup: CDR1 LNHDA, CDR2 SQIVND (reference sequence). V lost 6 bases and J 3 bases, leaving 18 bases between the germline ends. The CDR3 sequence: CASSQRGAGDYEQYF. The CDR3 DNA sequence: TGTGCCAGTAGCCAACGGGGAGCTGGCGACTACGAGCAGTACTTC.

This clone was detected many times. The V call is TRBV5-1, the J call TRBJ1-2; D is undetermined. From germline, CDR1 is SGHRS and CDR2 YFSETQ. This CDR3 has 15 amino acids. Trimming removed 4 bases at V and 0 bases at J, with 13 bases between. CDR3 amino acids: CASSQDGLANYGYTF. The CDR3 bases are TGCGCCAGCAGCCAGGACGGGCTCGCTAACTATGGCTACACCTTC.

The V call is TRBV7-8, the J call TRBJ2-4; D ambiguous. V was trimmed by 4 bases and J by 3 bases, leaving 4 bases between them. The CDR3 is made up of 12 amino acids. In germline, CDR1 is SGHVS, CDR2 FQNEAQ. In DNA, the CDR3 is TGTGCCAGCAGCTATAACAAAAACATTCAGTACTTC. It specifies CASSYNKNIQYF.

The V call is TRBV11-1, the J call TRBJ2-1, with D unresolved. This CDR3 spans 14 amino acids. Per germline, CDR1 SGHAT and CDR2 FQDESV (reference sequence). V lost 0 bases to trimming and J lost 4 bases, with 7 bases between them. CDR3 coding DNA: TGTGCCAGCAGCTTAGCTCTGGAGTACAATGAGCAGTTCTTC. It yields the protein CASSLALEYNEQFF.

The J gene is TRBJ2-7, the V gene TRBV10-3; 9 nucleotides match TRBD1. The CDR3 sequence is 13 residues long. J lost 7 bases, V lost 5 bases, and 6 bases had no gene match. Germline assignment: CDR1 ENHRY and CDR2 SYGVKD. The CDR3 protein is CAISWTGDGEQYF. The DNA for the CDR3 is TGTGCCATCAGTTGGACAGGGGATGGGGAGCAGTACTTC.

J is TRBJ2-5 and V is TRBV27; 11 bases match TRBD2. Trimming removed 5 bases from V and 2 bases from J; junction bases left unmatched: 4. Germline values: CDR1 MNHEY, CDR2 SMNVEV (reference sequence). The CDR3 runs to 15 residues. CDR3 nucleotide sequence: TGTGCCAGCAGTCTAGCGGGGGGCTTACAAGAGACCCAGTACTTC. It yields the protein CASSLAGGLQETQYF.

The rearrangement joins TRBV9 to TRBJ2-1; the match to TRBD1 covers 7 bases. V lost 2 bases, J lost 6 bases, and 11 bases stayed unmatched. The length of the CDR3 is 16 residues. Germline V CDR1 and CDR2: SGDLS, YYNGEE. Here the CDR3 DNA reads TGTGCCAGCAGCGTGCCTATGACAGGGCTTCCCAATGAGCAGTTCTTC. It codes for CASSVPMTGLPNEQFF.

The V and J genes are TRBV18 and TRBJ1-4; D may be TRBD1 (6 bases). The CDR3 runs to 17 residues. Germline V gene data show CDR1 as KGHSH and CDR2 as LQKENI. The V end was cut by 3 bases, the J end by 3 bases, with 17 bases between. The CDR3 region is CASSPPRGQEANEKLFF. The DNA for the CDR3 is TGTGCCAGCTCACCTCCGCGGGGGCAGGAGGCTAATGAAAAACTGTTTTTT. Together with reference TRBV18 and TRBJ1-4, the CDR3 gives the full variable domain: NAGVMQNPRHLVRRRGQEARLRCSPMKGHSHVYWYRQLPEEGLKFMVYLQKENIIDESGMPKERFSAEFPKEGPSILRIQQVVRGDSAAYFCASSPPRGQEANEKLFFGSGTQLSVL.

J is TRBJ2-4 and V is TRBV27; possibly TRBD2 for D (6 bases). The germline CDR1 and CDR2 sequences are MNHEY and SMNVEV (reference sequence). V was shortened by 2 bases and J by 0 bases, with 14 bases between the two germline ends. The CDR3 contains 17 residues. The CDR3, as DNA: TGTGCCAGCAGTTTAACCCCGCCGCGGGGAGCCAAAAACATTCAGTACTTC. This encodes CASSLTPPRGAKNIQYF.

This clone turned up a few times. V and J are TRBV7-7 and TRBJ2-1; D possibly corresponds to TRBD1 (6 bases). The germline V gene has CDR1 SSHAT and CDR2 FNYEAQ (reference sequence). There are 16 residues in the CDR3. V was cut by 5 bases and J by 9 bases, with 23 bases left in between. The CDR3 spells CASSLSLGQGWGEQFF. The CDR3 bases are TGTGCCAGCAGCCTGTCCTTAGGGCAGGGGTGGGGTGAGCAGTTCTTC.

V gene TRBV6-5 combines with J gene TRBJ1-2, with D perhaps TRBD1 (6 bases). V lost 5 bases to trimming and J lost 8 bases, with 15 bases between them. CDR1 and CDR2 (germline): MNHEY, SVGAGI. The CDR3 is made up of 13 amino acids. CDR3 region: CASSNAGARGYTF. DNA for the CDR3: TGTGCCAGCAGTAACGCAGGGGCGAGGGGCTACACCTTC.

This clone was counted between two and nine times. DNA for the CDR3: TGTGCCAGCAGTTTAAAGTGGGAGGGCCTTGTTCCTGAGCAGTTCTTC. It codes for CASSLKWEGLVPEQFF. The chain couples TRBV27 to TRBJ2-1, with 7 bases matching TRBD2. From germline, CDR1 is MNHEY and CDR2 SMNVEV (reference sequence). CDR3 length: 16 amino acids. J lost 9 bases, V lost 2 bases, and 13 bases had no gene match.

The sample holds one count of this clone. V usage is TRBV7-2 and J usage is TRBJ2-5, with TRBD1 matching over 7 bases. Germline V gives CDR1 SGHTA, CDR2 FQGNSA. The CDR3 runs to 13 residues. The trim removed 5 bases at V and 5 bases at J, leaving 5 bases unmatched. CDR3 DNA: TGTGCCAGCAGCCGACAGGGCGGCGAGACCCAGTACTTC. Translation gives CASSRQGGETQYF.

V gene TRBV6-5 combines with J gene TRBJ2-7, with 7 nucleotides matching TRBD1. The CDR3 covers 14 residues. J gave up 6 bases and V 8 bases, and 13 bases lay outside the gene matches. The germline V gene encodes CDR1 MNHEY and CDR2 SVGAGI. DNA of the CDR3: TGTGCCAGCCGCCGGGACAGCACTACCCTCGAGCAGTACTTC. Protein: CASRRDSTTLEQYF.

The genes are TRBV7-9 and TRBJ1-2, with D perhaps TRBD1 (5 bases). Looked up from germline, CDR1 is SEHNR and CDR2 is FQNEAQ (reference sequence). V was trimmed by 0 bases and J by 0 bases, leaving 8 bases between them. The CDR3 runs 15 residues. CDR3 bases: TGTGCCAGCAGCTTAGCACAGGCGCCTAACTATGGCTACACCTTC. As protein: CASSLAQAPNYGYTF.

This clone appeared a single time. V and J are TRBV11-3 and TRBJ1-1; no definite D call. The CDR3 runs 13 residues. Trimming shortened V by 0 bases and J by 0 bases, and 2 bases separated the two germline ends. In germline, CDR1 is SGHNT, CDR2 YENEEA. The CDR3 loop is CASSLDLNTEAFF. In DNA form, the CDR3 reads TGTGCCAGCAGCTTAGATCTGAACACTGAAGCTTTCTTT.

The rearrangement links TRBV28 to TRBJ1-4; D gene ambiguous. CDR1 is MDHEN and CDR2 is SYDVKM in the germline V gene. CDR3 size: 14 residues. The germline V and J ends were trimmed by 8 bases and 0 bases, with 10 bases remaining between them. CDR3 DNA: TGTGCCAGCTTGGCGAGTGCAACTAATGAAAAACTGTTTTTT. This sequence encodes CASLASATNEKLFF.

The chain links TRBV28 to TRBJ1-2, with D hard to call. Germline values: CDR1 MDHEN, CDR2 SYDVKM. V dropped 5 bases and J dropped 6 bases, with 13 bases sitting between them. The CDR3 covers 13 residues. The CDR3 sequence is CASSLGQVNGYTF. CDR3 nucleotides: TGTGCCAGCAGTCTCGGCCAGGTCAATGGCTACACCTTC.

The chain has TRBV6-6 and TRBJ1-2, with unresolved D. The CDR3 extends over 12 amino acids. V was cut by 6 bases and J by 3 bases, with 8 bases left in between. Germline loops: CDR1 MNHNY, CDR2 SVGAGI (reference sequence). CDR3: CASSSAYYGYTF. For the CDR3, the DNA is TGTGCCAGCAGCTCAGCCTACTATGGCTACACCTTC.

The rearrangement uses TRBV7-7 and TRBJ2-7, with D uncertain. Germline loops: CDR1 SSHAT, CDR2 FNYEAQ (reference sequence). Trimming left V 5 bases short and J 2 bases short, with 10 bases between. This CDR3 spans 13 amino acids. The DNA for the CDR3 is TGTGCCAGCAGCCCGGTGGGTACCTACGAGCAGTACTTC. Protein: CASSPVGTYEQYF.

The genes are TRBV16 and TRBJ2-3; the D gene is possibly TRBD2 (5 bases). Germline V CDR1 and CDR2: KGHSY, FQNENV. Trimming removed 7 bases from V and 3 bases from J, with 17 bases in between. The CDR3 consists of 15 residues. CDR3 loop: CASTPERGGTDTQYF. CDR3 nucleotides: TGTGCCAGCACACCCGAGCGTGGCGGGACAGATACGCAGTATTTT.

This chain uses TRBV30 with TRBJ1-4, with D perhaps TRBD1 (6 bases). This CDR3 spans 13 amino acids. The germline gives CDR1 GTSNPN, CDR2 SVGIG (reference sequence). Trimming took 0 bases from V and 8 from J, leaving 10 bases between them. The CDR3 loop reads CAWSVQGGEKLFF. The CDR3 DNA sequence: TGTGCCTGGAGTGTACAGGGAGGGGAAAAACTGTTTTTT.

The gene calls are TRBV4-3 and TRBJ1-2; D is undetermined. V lost 4 bases to trimming and J lost 2 bases, with 17 bases between them. The germline gives CDR1 LGHNA, CDR2 YSLEER. The CDR3 spans 16 residues. DNA for the CDR3: TGCGCCAGCAGCCCGACCCCGGACTCTGCCAACTATGGCTACACCTTC. Translating it yields CASSPTPDSANYGYTF.

The V gene is TRBV5-5, the J gene TRBJ1-1, with TRBD1 matching over 10 bases. CDR3 size: 15 residues. The ends lost 4 bases at V and 3 bases at J; junction bases unmatched: 6. Germline V gives CDR1 SGHKS, CDR2 YYEKEE (reference sequence). The CDR3 loop reads CASSPGQGDYTEAFF. DNA of the CDR3: TGTGCCAGCAGCCCCGGACAGGGGGATTACACTGAAGCTTTCTTT.

The chain is built from TRBV7-2 and TRBJ1-3; no definite D call. In germline, CDR1 is SGHTA, CDR2 FQGNSA. V was clipped by 3 bases and J by 4 bases, with 10 bases between them. This CDR3 has 14 residues. The CDR3 DNA sequence: TGTGCCAGCAGCTTGTCCCACCGAGGAAACACCATATATTTT. Protein: CASSLSHRGNTIYF.

This rearrangement joins TRBV28 to TRBJ1-4; unclear D gene. CDR1 MDHEN and CDR2 SYDVKM come from the germline V gene. The CDR3 runs 12 residues. V was cut by 6 bases and J by 8 bases, with 10 bases left in between. In DNA form, the CDR3 reads TGTGCCAGCAGCTTCCAATGGGAAAAACTGTTTTTT. It specifies CASSFQWEKLFF.